These 28 T cell receptor beta chains were sequenced from one sample in a study of beta chain features in type 1 diabetes. Sequencing targeted expressed TCRB transcripts, as all isolated RNA had been reverse transcribed. Method: immunoSEQ multiplex PCR; TCRdb's copy keeps in-frame clones and lacks some. The sample contains over 40,000 clones, roughly 68% of which appear only once. Their antigens remain unidentified. Notes on the study in general: Shorter TCRB CDR3s, moderately but significantly so, were found in Type 1 diabetes patients in all four CD4+ subsets.

The material sequenced was Tregs from blood. The origin of the receptors is a woman between 18 and 29 years old with type 1 diabetes.

This clone was counted a single time. The rearrangement links TRBV25-1 to TRBJ2-7; 7 bases are shared with TRBD1. J lost 7 bases, V lost 6 bases, and 9 bases had no gene match. The germline gives CDR1 MGHDK, CDR2 SYGVNS. The CDR3 is 13 amino acids. CDR3 region: CASRGTVRKEQYF. In nucleotides, the CDR3 is TGTGCCAGCAGGGGGACAGTTCGGAAGGAGCAGTACTTC.

V gene TRBV19 combines with J gene TRBJ2-2; tentative D call: TRBD2 (5 bases). V lost 7 bases to trimming and J lost 7 bases, with 16 bases between them. Germline V gene lookup returns CDR1 LNHDA and CDR2 SQIVND (reference sequence). The CDR3 runs 14 residues. The CDR3 nucleotides read TGTGCCAGTACCCCCCGGGAATTACACGGGGAGCTGTTTTTT. It encodes CASTPRELHGELFF.

Only a few counts were recorded for this clone. The chain has TRBV28 and TRBJ2-7, with 13 positions matching TRBD2. After removal of 6 bases from V and 3 bases from J, the junction contained 11 bases not matched to a gene. The CDR3 runs 17 residues. Per germline, CDR1 MDHEN and CDR2 SYDVKM. This chain's CDR3 is CASRLAGGPYRRYEQYF. DNA of the CDR3: TGTGCCAGCAGACTAGCGGGAGGGCCTTATCGGCGCTACGAGCAGTACTTC.

This rearrangement joins TRBV5-1 to TRBJ2-6, with 11 bases identical to TRBD1. The CDR3 runs to 19 residues. The junction had 5 bases not matched to a gene; V was cut back by 0 bases and J by 0 bases. Germline V CDR1 and CDR2: SGHRS, YFSETQ. In DNA form, the CDR3 reads TGCGCCAGCAGCTTGGGGACAGGGGGCTCTCTCTCTGGGGCCAACGTCCTGACTTTC. It yields the protein CASSLGTGGSLSGANVLTF.

This clone is labeled as medium-sized. This chain links TRBV19 with TRBJ1-2; 10 bases are shared with TRBD1. CDR3 length equals 17 residues. The trim removed 9 bases at V and 4 bases at J, leaving 17 bases unmatched. Looked up from germline, CDR1 is LNHDA and CDR2 is SQIVND (reference sequence). This CDR3 reads CASTMGGTGVLGYGYTF. In nucleotides, the CDR3 is TGTGCCAGCACTATGGGCGGGACAGGGGTGCTTGGCTATGGCTACACCTTC. Full variable domain (outside the CDR3, taken from reference TRBV19 and TRBJ1-2): DGGITQSPKYLFRKEGQNVTLSCEQNLNHDAMYWYRQDPGQGLRLIYYSQIVNDFQKGDIAEGYSVSREKKESFPLTVTSAQKNPTAFYLCASTMGGTGVLGYGYTFGSGTRLTVV.

This clone was observed a handful of times. The chain links TRBV6-6 to TRBJ2-7, with 7 bases fitting TRBD1. This CDR3 has 14 residues. V dropped 4 bases and J dropped 2; count of bases not matched to a gene: 5. CDR1 MNHNY and CDR2 SVGAGI come from the germline V gene (reference sequence). The CDR3 reads CASSSGTATYEQYF. The CDR3 DNA is TGTGCCAGCAGTTCCGGGACAGCTACCTACGAGCAGTACTTC.

V is TRBV29-1 and J is TRBJ2-5; TRBD1 matches 8 bases. Matching the DNA end better, TRBJ2-7 makes the J call doubtful. This CDR3 comprises 13 residues. CDR1 and CDR2 (germline): SQVTM, ANQGSEA. The CDR3 nucleotides are TGCAGCGGTTCCAAGGGACAGGCCTACGAGCAGTACTTC. As protein: CSGSKGQAYEQYF.

The chain combines TRBV9 with TRBJ1-1, with 7 bases aligning to TRBD1. The length of the CDR3 is 12 residues. The germline gives CDR1 SGDLS, CDR2 YYNGEE. Trimming took 4 bases from V and 5 from J; bases not matched to a gene: 2. In DNA, the CDR3 is TGTGCCAGCAGCCCACAGGGGACTGAAGCTTTCTTT. Translating gives CASSPQGTEAFF.

The rearrangement joins TRBV7-9 to TRBJ2-1; unclear D gene. CDR3 length: 11 amino acids. Trimming stripped 2 bases from V and 9 bases from J, with 5 bases between. CDR1 is SEHNR, CDR2 FQNEAQ, per germline (reference sequence). The CDR3 protein is CASSLYFEQFF. In DNA form, the CDR3 reads TGTGCCAGCAGCTTATATTTTGAGCAGTTCTTC.

On this clone: In the same sample, other DNA sequences code for this CDR3. The chain recombines TRBV20-1 with TRBJ2-7; weak D call: TRBD1 (5 bases). Per germline, CDR1 DFQATT and CDR2 SNEGSKA (reference sequence). Trimming took off 6 bases at V and 4 bases at J, with 10 bases between the two ends. The CDR3 loop spans 11 amino acids. This chain's CDR3 is CSARGAYEQYF. DNA for the CDR3: TGCAGTGCAAGGGGTGCGTACGAGCAGTACTTC.

V is TRBV10-3 and J is TRBJ2-3, with a possible D match to TRBD1 (6 bases). The CDR3 spans 15 residues. Between the trimmed V and J ends, which lost 5 bases and 2 bases, there was a span of 14 bases. Germline lookup yields CDR1 ENHRY and CDR2 SYGVKD. The CDR3 sequence is CAISSRQAFTDTQYF. DNA for the CDR3: TGTGCCATCAGTAGCCGACAGGCCTTCACAGATACGCAGTATTTT.

The chain has TRBV5-4 and TRBJ2-5; D gene ambiguous. The CDR3 consists of 11 residues. Per germline, CDR1 SGHNT and CDR2 YYREEE (reference sequence). Trimming removed 3 bases at V and 2 bases at J, with 2 bases between. This CDR3 is CASSSQETQYF. The CDR3 DNA reads as TGTGCCAGCAGCTCGCAAGAGACCCAGTACTTC.

The V and J genes are TRBV5-1 and TRBJ2-1, with 9 positions matching TRBD1. Germline V gene data show CDR1 as SGHRS and CDR2 as YFSETQ. The CDR3 extends over 16 amino acids. With 7 bases clipped from V and 6 bases from J, the junction kept 14 bases outside the gene matches. The CDR3 sequence: CASAGQGLTRGNEQFF. DNA for the CDR3: TGCGCCAGCGCGGGACAGGGTCTCACTAGGGGCAATGAGCAGTTCTTC.

The chain joins TRBV2 to TRBJ2-5; TRBD2 is a possible D gene (5 bases). CDR1 is SNHLY, CDR2 FYNNEI, per germline. V was shortened by 5 bases and J by 5 bases, with 15 bases between the two germline ends. CDR3 size: 14 residues. In DNA, the CDR3 is TGTGCCAGCAGTCCGACGACCCGAGGGGAGACCCAGTACTTC. This translates into CASSPTTRGETQYF.

This clone was counted a few times. The chain employs TRBV29-1 and TRBJ1-4, with TRBD1 matching 9 bases. This CDR3 has 14 amino acids. Per the germline V gene, CDR1 is SQVTM and CDR2 is ANQGSEA. V was clipped by 6 bases and J by 0 bases; unmatched bases: 2. CDR3 residues: CSVGDRATNEKLFF. CDR3 bases: TGCAGCGTCGGGGACAGGGCAACTAATGAAAAACTGTTTTTT.

The chain joins TRBV27 to TRBJ2-5; tentative D call: TRBD2 (5 bases). This CDR3 has 13 residues. Germline V gene sequence: CDR1 MNHEY, CDR2 SMNVEV (reference sequence). Trimming pared 0 bases from V and 10 bases from J, leaving 12 bases between. The CDR3 loop is CASSLSSGLGQYF. In DNA form, the CDR3 reads TGTGCCAGCAGTTTATCGTCGGGGTTGGGCCAGTACTTC.

This chain uses TRBV18 with TRBJ2-6; TRBD1 might be the D (6 bases). V was shortened by 1 base and J by 0 bases, with 13 bases between the two germline ends. The CDR3 runs to 18 residues. Per the germline V gene, CDR1 is KGHSH and CDR2 is LQKENI. The CDR3 reads CASSPRSGVLSGANVLTF. DNA of the CDR3: TGTGCCAGCTCACCACGTTCAGGGGTCCTCTCTGGGGCCAACGTCCTGACTTTC.

This chain connects TRBV11-2 to TRBJ2-7; 15 positions agree with TRBD2. V shed 5 bases and J 4 bases; nucleotides not matched to a gene: 3. The CDR3 consists of 15 residues. Germline V gene lookup returns CDR1 SGHAT and CDR2 FQNNGV. The CDR3 loop is CASSPGTSGGYEQYF. Written as DNA, the CDR3 is TGTGCCAGCAGCCCCGGGACTAGCGGGGGGTACGAGCAGTACTTC.

The chain has TRBV5-1 and TRBJ1-1; D is perhaps TRBD1 (6 bases). V was trimmed by 4 bases and J by 2 bases, leaving 15 bases between them. The germline CDR1 and CDR2 sequences are SGHRS and YFSETQ. The CDR3 is made up of 15 amino acids. The CDR3 DNA reads TGCGCCAGCAGCGGGCAGGGGTGGGCAAACACTGAAGCTTTCTTT. Protein sequence: CASSGQGWANTEAFF.

The count of this clone is one. The CDR3 DNA follows: TGTGCCAGCGCCGGGACAGGGGGCTTTCCGTGGGAGCAGTTCTTC. This sequence encodes CASAGTGGFPWEQFF. The rearrangement joins TRBV2 to TRBJ2-1, with TRBD1 identical over 12 bases. The germline V gene encodes CDR1 SNHLY and CDR2 FYNNEI. Germline trimming cut 8 bases from V and 10 bases from J; bases unmatched to any gene: 12. The CDR3 spans 15 residues.

V gene TRBV15 combines with J gene TRBJ1-5; TRBD1 agrees at 7 bases. Unmatched junction bases numbered 10, after V lost 3 bases and J lost 5 bases. The germline V gene encodes CDR1 LNHNV and CDR2 YYDKDF (reference sequence). The CDR3 is made up of 16 amino acids. The CDR3 loop reads CATSSPIRGPHQPQHF. Written as DNA, the CDR3 is TGTGCCACCAGCAGCCCAATTAGGGGGCCCCATCAGCCCCAGCATTTT.

The chain uses TRBV7-9 and TRBJ2-7; 10 nucleotides match TRBD1. J was trimmed by 6 bases and V by 5 bases; bases with no gene match: 13. The length of the CDR3 is 16 residues. Germline assignment: CDR1 SEHNR and CDR2 FQNEAQ (reference sequence). CDR3 in DNA: TGTGCCAGCAGCCCGATCTGGGGACAGGGGCCTCGCGAGCAGTACTTC. Translated: CASSPIWGQGPREQYF.

The CDR3 coding sequence is TGTGCCTGGAGTGTAGCGGGACAGGGTAAACAGCCCCAGCATTTT. It specifies CAWSVAGQGKQPQHF. This sequence joins TRBV30 and TRBJ1-5; 9 bases match TRBD1. CDR1 and CDR2 (germline): GTSNPN, SVGIG (reference sequence). The CDR3 totals 15 residues. Unmatched junction bases numbered 7, after V lost 0 bases and J lost 7 bases.

This clone was seen a few times. The chain couples TRBV19 to TRBJ2-1; 12 nucleotides line up with TRBD2. J was trimmed by 5 bases and V by 6 bases; bases with no gene match: 2. Per the germline V gene, CDR1 is LNHDA and CDR2 is SQIVND (reference sequence). CDR3 length equals 14 residues. In DNA form, the CDR3 reads TGTGCCAGTAGACGACTAGCGGGGGACAATGAGCAGTTCTTC. Translated, it gives CASRRLAGDNEQFF.

This clone was counted only a few times. This chain links TRBV2 with TRBJ1-5, with D perhaps TRBD1 (5 bases). CDR3 length equals 12 residues. Trimming removed 7 bases at V and 4 bases at J, with 8 bases between. Germline V CDR1 and CDR2: SNHLY, FYNNEI. CDR3 amino acids: CASKTANQPQHF. CDR3 DNA: TGTGCCAGCAAGACAGCTAATCAGCCCCAGCATTTT.

This chain links TRBV28 with TRBJ2-5, with 10 bases lining up with TRBD1. The end of the DNA aligns better with TRBJ2-7, so the J call may be wrong. Germline CDR1 MDHEN, CDR2 SYDVKM. The CDR3 consists of 15 residues. Written as DNA, the CDR3 is TGTGCCAGCAGTCCGCCGGGACAGGGGAGGACCGAGCAGTACTTC. Residues: CASSPPGQGRTEQYF.

This chain connects TRBV7-8 to TRBJ2-7; 10 nucleotides align to TRBD1. The CDR3 sequence is 16 residues long. Germline assignment: CDR1 SGHVS and CDR2 FQNEAQ. Trimming took 6 bases from V and 6 from J; bases not matched to a gene: 14. The CDR3 DNA reads TGTGCCAGCAGAATAAGAGGTGGGACAGGGGCAACCGAGCAGTACTTC. Residues: CASRIRGGTGATEQYF.

This chain uses TRBV29-1 with TRBJ1-1; a possible D gene is TRBD1 (5 bases). The CDR3 loop spans 15 amino acids. Germline V lookup: CDR1 SQVTM, CDR2 ANQGSEA. V was pared by 4 bases and J by 5 bases, with 20 bases between. The CDR3 DNA follows: TGCAGCGTTGGCCTGGGGCGGGGGATGAGGACTGAAGCTTTCTTT. It is translated as CSVGLGRGMRTEAFF.